This T cell receptor beta chain was retrieved from a study of OX40 agonist ivuxolimab in advanced cancers. Whole-study context: Patients undergoing dose escalation presented with hepatocellular carcinoma, melanoma, renal cell or head and neck cancer. At approximately 83% male, the cohort had a mean age of around 56 years, ranging from roughly 20 to 90. Broader study findings: Near-lowest levels of clonal expansion characterized partial responders at 0.1-3.0 mg/kg. The investigators did not determine what antigen specificity the expanded peripheral T cells had.

As concerns this clone: Its antigen remains unknown.

CDR3 length: 15 residues. Germline CDR1 reads SNHLY; CDR2 reads FYNNEI. V was shortened by 4 bases and J by 1 base, with 13 bases between the two germline ends. Here immunoSEQ multiplex PCR was the method, and the copy in TCRdb shows in-frame clones only, minus some. The data show more than 30,000 clones, with over 85% seen just once and roughly 0.92% held by the top ten. The TCR was taken from an adult with an advanced solid tumor such as melanoma, head and neck, liver or kidney cancer. The rearrangement uses TRBV2 and TRBJ2-5, with no clear D. The sequenced sample was CD4+ or CD8+ T cells sorted from blood, obtained in a trial of the OX40 agonist ivuxolimab. The CDR3 DNA sequence: TGTGCCAGCAGTGTTCTACCGACCATCCAAGAGACCCAGTACTTC. Its protein product is CASSVLPTIQETQYF.